The rows below give T cell receptor beta chains drawn from one sample of a study of metastatic and nonmetastatic thyroid tumors. Via MiXCR, TCRdb re-called the PCR reads. The sample contains 84,000 or so clones, around 9.1% of which appear only once. Sequencing was carried out using blood. These receptors came from a female donor with papillary thyroid cancer or a benign thyroid nodule (not recorded which). Some clones in this sample may be carry-over from other donors' samples. Each CDR3 is given with its conserved first and last residue. A D gene is named only where the DNA matches it firmly. For some rows the clone size is stated as once, few or many, or as a class when expanded; others skip it.

size	J	V	D	CDR3	DNA
many	TRBJ1-2	TRBV5-1	TRBD1	CASSLGQNDYGYTF	TGCGCCAGCAGTTTGGGACAGAATGACTATGGCTACACCTTC
many	TRBJ2-2	TRBV12-3/TRBV12-4	.	CASSPQATNTGELFF	TGTGCCAGCAGTCCACAGGCTACGAACACCGGGGAGCTGTTTTTT
few	TRBJ2-5	TRBV6-1	.	CASRSAGAQETQYF	TGTGCCAGCAGAAGTGCGGGGGCCCAAGAGACCCAGTACTTC
many	TRBJ2-7	TRBV5-4	.	CASSRQGRGAYEQYF	TGTGCCAGCAGCCGCCAAGGAAGGGGGGCTTACGAGCAGTACTTC
many	TRBJ2-1	TRBV12-3/TRBV12-4	.	CASSFLGGAGHEQFF	TGTGCCAGCAGTTTTCTAGGGGGGGCCGGTCATGAGCAGTTCTTC
many	TRBJ2-7	TRBV18	TRBD1	CASSPTDRVGEQYF	TGTGCCAGCTCCCCGACGGACAGGGTCGGCGAGCAGTACTTC
many	TRBJ1-4	TRBV20-1	.	CSATGNEKLFF	TGCAGTGCTACGGGGAATGAAAAACTGTTTTTT
many	TRBJ2-7	TRBV4-1	TRBD1	CASSPGQVSSYEQYF	TGCGCCAGCAGCCCAGGACAGGTTAGCTCCTACGAGCAGTACTTC
.	TRBJ2-5	TRBV19	.	CASRQTDQETQYF	TGTGCCAGTAGACAGACAGACCAAGAGACCCAGTACTTC
.	TRBJ1-2	TRBV2	TRBD1	CASSESRAGGGYTF	TGTGCCAGCAGTGAATCTAGGGCAGGGGGCGGCTATACCTTC
.	TRBJ2-3	TRBV18	.	CASSLTGIVATDTQYF	TGTGCCAGCTCCCTCACTGGAATAGTTGCGACAGATACGCAGTATTTT
many	TRBJ1-1	TRBV12-3/TRBV12-4	TRBD1	CASSRQGSGLTEAFF	TGTGCCAGCAGTAGACAGGGGTCGGGGCTAACTGAAGCTTTCTTT
many	TRBJ1-1	TRBV2	.	CASREWRKMNTEAFF	TGTGCCAGCAGGGAATGGCGGAAAATGAACACTGAAGCTTTCTTT